These 14 T cell receptor beta chains were sequenced from one sample in a study of blood T cell repertoires in COVID-19. The data were produced by immunoSEQ multiplex PCR, yet TCRdb's version contains in-frame clones alone and is incomplete. The data hold about 250,000 clones, with around nine tenths observed a single time. The specimen was peripheral blood. Receptors originate from a woman aged 55-69 years who had recovered from COVID-19.

The V gene is TRBV5-6, the J gene TRBJ1-2; 7 bases align to TRBD1. CDR3 length: 14 residues. Germline V gene sequence: CDR1 SGHDT, CDR2 YYEEEE. Germline trimming cut 3 bases from V and 4 bases from J; bases unmatched to any gene: 6. The CDR3 sequence is CASSSGQSPYGYTF. CDR3 DNA: TGTGCCAGCAGCTCGGGACAGTCTCCCTATGGCTACACCTTC.

This clone appeared a single time. V is TRBV10-3 and J is TRBJ2-7; tentatively, D is TRBD2 (5 bases). Germline lookup yields CDR1 ENHRY and CDR2 SYGVKD. This CDR3 is 15 amino acids long. The V end lost 3 bases, the J end lost 2 bases, and 14 bases lay between the germline ends. The CDR3 is CAISDQRNLTYEQYF. The DNA of the CDR3 is TGTGCCATCAGTGACCAGCGGAACCTCACCTACGAGCAGTACTTC.

The chain links TRBV19 to TRBJ2-3; the match to TRBD2 covers 9 bases. The CDR3 covers 15 residues. After removal of 9 bases from V and 3 bases from J, the junction contained 10 bases not matched to a gene. Germline-derived CDR1 and CDR2 are LNHDA and SQIVND (reference sequence). The DNA for the CDR3 is TGTGCCAGCAGACAGCGGGGGGCGAGGACAGATACGCAGTATTTT. Residues: CASRQRGARTDTQYF.

The V gene is TRBV7-2, the J gene TRBJ2-1; TRBD2 matches at 8 bases. CDR3 size: 15 residues. The V gene's germline CDR1 is SGHTA and CDR2 FQGNSA. The J segment lost 3 bases and the V segment lost 4 bases, leaving 5 bases of the junction unmatched. The CDR3 coding sequence is TGTGCCAGCAGCTACGGTGCGGGGGGCTACAATGAGCAGTTCTTC. As protein: CASSYGAGGYNEQFF.

CDR3 region: CATSRPSGPETQYF. Written as DNA, the CDR3 is TGTGCCACCAGCAGACCTAGCGGGCCTGAGACCCAGTACTTC. The chain joins TRBV15 to TRBJ2-5; 8 positions match TRBD2. Germline values: CDR1 LNHNV, CDR2 YYDKDF (reference sequence). The CDR3 contains 14 residues. Germline trimming cut 2 bases from V and 5 bases from J; bases unmatched to any gene: 4.

The genes are TRBV9 and TRBJ2-5, with D possibly matching TRBD2 (6 bases). The CDR3 has 21 residues. The germline V and J ends were trimmed by 0 bases and 2 bases, with 29 bases remaining between them. Per germline, CDR1 SGDLS and CDR2 YYNGEE. The CDR3 here is CASSVAAGGVYPRDGQETQYF. In nucleotides, the CDR3 is TGTGCCAGCAGCGTAGCTGCCGGAGGGGTATATCCCAGGGACGGACAAGAGACCCAGTACTTC. Drawing the rest from reference TRBV9 and TRBJ2-5, the complete variable domain is DSGVTQTPKHLITATGQRVTLRCSPRSGDLSVYWYQQSLDQGLQFLIQYYNGEERAKGNILERFSAQQFPDLHSELNLSSLELGDSALYFCASSVAAGGVYPRDGQETQYFGPGTRLLVL.

V gene TRBV5-1 combines with J gene TRBJ2-6, with TRBD1 as a possible D gene (6 bases). The CDR3 has 15 residues. Germline values: CDR1 SGHRS, CDR2 YFSETQ. The V and J ends lost 3 bases and 1 base respectively, with 8 bases between them. CDR3 sequence (DNA): TGCGCCAGCAGCTCCCAGGGGTCTGGGGCCAACGTCCTGACTTTC. This codes for CASSSQGSGANVLTF. The entire variable domain, with the rest obtained from reference TRBV5-1 and TRBJ2-6, is as follows: KAGVTQTPRYLIKTRGQQVTLSCSPISGHRSVSWYQQTPGQGLQFLFEYFSETQRNKGNFPGRFSGRQFSNSRSEMNVSTLELGDSALYLCASSSQGSGANVLTFGAGSRLTVL.

The chain has TRBV6-4 and TRBJ2-1; TRBD2 matches at 10 bases. The CDR3 totals 15 residues. Losses at the gene ends were 4 bases for V and 7 bases for J; bases not matched to a gene: 7. Germline V gene sequence: CDR1 MRHNA, CDR2 SNTAGT. The CDR3 sequence: CASSVNSGGFNEQFF. CDR3 bases: TGTGCCAGCAGTGTTAATAGCGGGGGGTTTAATGAGCAGTTCTTC.

In DNA form, the CDR3 reads TGTGCCAGCAGCTTATCGCAGGGCTCCTACAATGAGCAGTTCTTC. Translation: CASSLSQGSYNEQFF. The V call is TRBV7-2, the J call TRBJ2-1, with D possibly matching TRBD1 (5 bases). With 2 bases removed from V and 0 bases from J, the gap between germline ends came to 8 bases. In germline, CDR1 is SGHTA, CDR2 FQGNSA. The CDR3 extends over 15 amino acids.

In this sample, this clone turned up once. The chain uses TRBV5-1 and TRBJ1-1; TRBD1 agrees at 8 bases. Germline V gene data show CDR1 as SGHRS and CDR2 as YFSETQ. The CDR3 runs 15 residues. With 2 bases clipped from V and 4 bases from J, the junction kept 7 bases outside the gene matches. CDR3 protein: CASSFTYRGGTEAFF. CDR3 in DNA: TGCGCCAGCAGCTTCACTTACAGGGGGGGCACTGAAGCTTTCTTT.

In this sample, this clone turned up once. This sample also contains other DNA sequences that code for the same CDR3. The CDR3 protein is CASSQDGTENEKLFF. In DNA form, the CDR3 reads TGTGCCAGCAGCCAAGATGGCACGGAGAATGAAAAACTGTTTTTT. The gene calls are TRBV4-2 and TRBJ1-4; the D is unclear. The V gene lost 0 bases and the J gene lost 5 bases, with 10 bases spanning the gap. Germline CDR1 LGHNA, CDR2 YNFKEQ. The CDR3 contains 15 residues.

The V call is TRBV4-2, the J call TRBJ2-6; maybe TRBD2 (7 bases). This CDR3 has 18 amino acids. Trimming pared 1 base from V and 1 base from J, leaving 14 bases between. The germline CDR1 and CDR2 sequences are LGHNA and YNFKEQ. For the CDR3, the DNA is TGTGCCAGCAGCCAAGTCAGGGCGGGGGCTTCTGGGGCCAACGTCCTGACTTTC. Translated, it gives CASSQVRAGASGANVLTF.

This chain links TRBV9 with TRBJ2-6, with D perhaps TRBD1 (6 bases). Germline CDR1 SGDLS, CDR2 YYNGEE. V was shortened by 1 base and J by 2 bases, with 7 bases between the two germline ends. CDR3 size: 15 residues. The CDR3 coding sequence is TGTGCCAGCAGCGTACAGGGGACTGGGGCCAACGTCCTGACTTTC. Encoded protein: CASSVQGTGANVLTF.

This chain uses TRBV6-2 or TRBV6-3 with TRBJ2-4; TRBD2 matches 10 bases. The CDR3 spans 18 residues. The V gene's germline CDR1 is MNHEY and CDR2 SVGEGT. Trimming cost V 6 bases and J 7 bases; bases outside gene matches: 18. The CDR3 DNA reads TGTGCCAGCAGCGAGCCCGCCCGGGCTAGCGGGGGAAGTAACATTCAGTACTTC. Protein sequence: CASSEPARASGGSNIQYF.